This T cell receptor beta chain was observed in a study of blood T cells in healthy people across ages. For the second PCR, which ran for roughly 6 to 12 cycles, a sample-barcoded 5' primer and a J-beta primer mix were used. Template switching added a 12-random-nucleotide identifier to every cDNA molecule. TCRdb re-derived calls from the 5' RACE reads in MiXCR, one entry per CDR3 protein. The sample contains some 1.5 million distinct CDR3 sequences, approximately 28% of which appear only once. V was pared by 0 bases and J by 3 bases, with 18 bases between. The CDR3 has 17 residues. Germline CDR1 is SGHAT and CDR2 is FQNNGV.

Source material: blood. The origin of this receptor is a woman aged 25 to 39 in good health. The V call is TRBV11-2, the J call TRBJ2-7, with a tentative D call TRBD1 (6 bases). The CDR3 nucleotides read TGTGCCAGCAGCTTAGATGTGTCCAGGGGAAGGGGCTACGAGCAGTACTTC. It yields the protein CASSLDVSRGRGYEQYF.